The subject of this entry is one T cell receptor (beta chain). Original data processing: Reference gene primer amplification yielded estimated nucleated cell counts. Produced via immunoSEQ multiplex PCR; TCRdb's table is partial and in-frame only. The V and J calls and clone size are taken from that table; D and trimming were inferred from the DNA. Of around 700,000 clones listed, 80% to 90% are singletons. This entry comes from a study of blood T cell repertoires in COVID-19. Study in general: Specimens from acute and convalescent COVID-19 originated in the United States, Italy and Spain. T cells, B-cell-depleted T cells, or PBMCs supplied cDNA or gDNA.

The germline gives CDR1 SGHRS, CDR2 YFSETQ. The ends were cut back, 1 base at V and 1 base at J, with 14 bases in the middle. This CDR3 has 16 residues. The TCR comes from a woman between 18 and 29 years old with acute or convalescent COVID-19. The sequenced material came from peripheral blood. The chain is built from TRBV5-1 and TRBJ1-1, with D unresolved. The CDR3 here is CASSLPRDKSNTEAFF. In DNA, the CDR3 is TGCGCCAGCAGCTTGCCCCGGGATAAATCGAACACTGAAGCTTTCTTT.